The rows below give T cell receptor beta chains drawn from one sample of a study of cytomegalovirus exposure and HLA in healthy donors. Sequencing used immunoSEQ multiplex PCR; TCRdb keeps in-frame clones, though not all of them. The data show around 150,000 clones, around 63% seen once. The sample taken for sequencing was PBMCs. These receptor sequences come from a human donor in good health. Both conserved end residues are part of each CDR3. The D gene is left open where the match is weak. Clone size is not always given. Where it is, it says once, few, many or a class for expanded clones.

j_gene,abundance,v_gene,d_gene,CDR3nt,CDR3aa
TRBJ2-5,few,TRBV9,TRBD1,TGTGCCAGCAGCCTGGACAGGGGGATGGAGACCCAGTACTTC,CASSLDRGMETQYF
TRBJ2-7,.,TRBV28,.,TGTGCCAGCAGTCCGTCCGCGGGACAGACTGGGGTCTACGAGCAGTACTTC,CASSPSAGQTGVYEQYF
TRBJ2-4,.,TRBV7-8,.,TGTGCCAGCAGCATGGGACACCCGTCAGCCAAAAACATTCAGTACTTC,CASSMGHPSAKNIQYF
TRBJ1-1,.,TRBV5-8,.,TGTGCCAGCAGCTCGGGCCAGGGTTGGGTTGAAGCTTTCTTT,CASSSGQGWVEAFF
TRBJ2-3,few,TRBV7-2,.,TGTGCCAGCAGCTTAGCTGCTACCACTGTCACAGATACGCAGTATTTT,CASSLAATTVTDTQYF
TRBJ2-4,.,TRBV18,TRBD1,TGTGCCAGCTCACCAGGGACAGGGGAGAACATTCAGTACTTC,CASSPGTGENIQYF
TRBJ2-7,.,TRBV5-1,TRBD1,TGCGCCAGCAAGCTATCAGGACAGGGGTTTTACGAGCAGTACTTC,CASKLSGQGFYEQYF
TRBJ2-6,.,TRBV21-1,.,TGTGCCAGCACCGGACAGGGGGCGCAAGGGGCCAACGTCCTGACTTTC,CASTGQGAQGANVLTF
TRBJ2-1,few,TRBV6-5,TRBD2,TGTGCCAGCAGGGGACTAGCGGGAGGGCCCGATGAGCAGTTCTTC,CASRGLAGGPDEQFF
TRBJ2-1,.,TRBV6-5,TRBD2,TGTGCCAGCAGCCGGACCCGGACTAGCGGGACTCGGCAGTTCTTC,CASSRTRTSGTRQFF
TRBJ1-4,.,TRBV4-1,.,TGCGCCAGCAGCCCCCCGGCGGGTGAAAAACTGTTTTTT,CASSPPAGEKLFF
TRBJ2-3,.,TRBV4-1,.,TGCGCCAGCAGCCGCCTAGCCACGTCCGCAGATACGCAGTATTTT,CASSRLATSADTQYF
TRBJ2-2,.,TRBV18,TRBD1,TGTGCCAGCTCACCGAGGCTTGAACAGGGGGCGAACACCGGGGAGCTGTTTTTT,CASSPRLEQGANTGELFF
TRBJ2-1,few,TRBV18,TRBD1,TGTGCCAGCTCACCACAACAGGGGGCAAGCTCCTACAATGAGCAGTTCTTC,CASSPQQGASSYNEQFF
TRBJ2-2,.,TRBV5-1,.,TGCGCCAGCAGCTCTCGGGAGCTCGGGGAGCTGTTTTTT,CASSSRELGELFF
TRBJ1-6,.,TRBV6-5,.,TGTGCCAGCAGTACCCGGCGTAGGGGTAATTCACCCCTCCACTTT,CASSTRRRGNSPLHF
TRBJ2-7,once,TRBV19,TRBD2,TGTGCCAGTAGCCCCGGGACTAGCGGGAGTTCCTACGAGCAGTACTTC,CASSPGTSGSSYEQYF
TRBJ1-3,.,TRBV28,.,TGTGCCAGCAGTTTACAGGGAGGCGGAAACACCATATATTTT,CASSLQGGGNTIYF
TRBJ2-1,.,TRBV5-4,.,TGTGCCAGCAGCTTACCACAGGACCTAGGGGCGCAGTTCTTC,CASSLPQDLGAQFF
TRBJ2-2,few,TRBV4-1,TRBD1,TGCGCCAGCAGCCGAGACAGGGGGCGCGACACCGGGGAGCTGTTTTTT,CASSRDRGRDTGELFF
TRBJ2-3,few,TRBV5-4,.,TGTGCCAGCAGCCCCTCCGGGAACACAGATACGCAGTATTTT,CASSPSGNTDTQYF
TRBJ1-3,.,TRBV5-1,.,TGCGCCAGCAGCTTGGCCGGCAGCCGACTTGGAAACACCATATATTTT,CASSLAGSRLGNTIYF
TRBJ1-5,.,TRBV28,TRBD1,TGTGCCAGCAGTCCCCGGCTGGGACAGGGGTTTCATCAGCCCCAGCATTTT,CASSPRLGQGFHQPQHF
TRBJ2-5,.,TRBV19,.,TGTGCCAGTAGAGCCACTGGTCCCCAAGAGACCCAGTACTTC,CASRATGPQETQYF
TRBJ2-3,.,TRBV2,TRBD2,TGTGCCAGCAGAACTAGCGGGGGGGGCACAGATACGCAGTATTTT,CASRTSGGGTDTQYF
TRBJ2-3,.,TRBV5-1,TRBD2,TGCGCCAGCAGCCTATCTAGCGGGAGGTCAGATACGCAGTATTTT,CASSLSSGRSDTQYF
TRBJ1-2,.,TRBV7-9,.,TGTGCCAGCAGCAGGGGGACCGAATATGGCTACACCTTC,CASSRGTEYGYTF
TRBJ2-1,.,TRBV7-9,TRBD2,TGTGCCAGCAGCTTAGGACCTAGCGGGAGCCATGAGCAGTTCTTC,CASSLGPSGSHEQFF
TRBJ1-1,.,TRBV29-1,TRBD1,TGCTTGACAGGGGACAACACTGAAGCTTTCTTT,CLTGDNTEAFF
TRBJ2-1,.,TRBV7-2,TRBD2,TGTGCCAGCAGCGTAGCGGGAGGGCCCAATGAGCAGTTCTTC,CASSVAGGPNEQFF
TRBJ2-5,.,TRBV4-2,.,TGTGCCAGCAGCCAAGATCGGGAAGAGACCCAGTACTTC,CASSQDREETQYF
TRBJ1-1,.,TRBV2,.,TGTGCCAGCACAATCCGGGACAAACTCACTGAAGCTTTCTTT,CASTIRDKLTEAFF
TRBJ1-5,.,TRBV27,TRBD1,TGTGCCAGCACCCCGGGACAGGATGGTCAGCCCCAGCATTTT,CASTPGQDGQPQHF
TRBJ2-2,few,TRBV9,TRBD2,TGTGCCAGCAGGAGCCGGGGGGAAACCGGGGAGCTGTTTTTT,CASRSRGETGELFF
TRBJ1-2,.,TRBV5-6,.,TGTGCCAGCAGCCCAGGACACAGCTATGGCTACACCTTC,CASSPGHSYGYTF
TRBJ1-5,.,TRBV28,TRBD1,TGTGCCAGCTACCCCTCGGGACAGGGAATCCAGCCCCAGCATTTT,CASYPSGQGIQPQHF
TRBJ2-7,.,TRBV7-9,.,TGTGCCAGCACCGGACAGTCCTACGAGCAGTACTTC,CASTGQSYEQYF
TRBJ1-1,.,TRBV21-1,.,TGTGCCAGCAGCAAAGCGTGGCCGCGGGGGGGTATGAACACTGAAGCTTTCTTT,CASSKAWPRGGMNTEAFF
TRBJ2-7,.,TRBV2,TRBD2,TGTGCCAGCGCAGTTTTGAGTAGCGGGAACGAGCAGTACTTC,CASAVLSSGNEQYF
TRBJ2-7,few,TRBV6-5,TRBD2,TGTGCCAGCAGTTACTGGACTAGCGGTGAGCAGTACTTC,CASSYWTSGEQYF
TRBJ2-7,.,TRBV11-2,TRBD1,TGTGCCAGCAGCCCATCCTCCGGGACAGGGTACGAGCAGTACTTC,CASSPSSGTGYEQYF
TRBJ1-4,.,TRBV4-1,TRBD1,TGCGCCAGCAGCCAAGAAAGGGGGACAGGCGCTTTCACAAATGAAAAACTGTTTTTT,CASSQERGTGAFTNEKLFF
TRBJ2-3,.,TRBV5-4,TRBD2,TGTGCCAGCAGACTGGGGGGGGGCACAGATACGCAGTATTTT,CASRLGGGTDTQYF
TRBJ2-5,once,TRBV5-5,TRBD1,TGTGCCAGCAGCTTCTCCGGGACAGGTGGCCAAGAGACCCAGTACTTC,CASSFSGTGGQETQYF
TRBJ2-7,.,TRBV19,TRBD2,TGTGCCAGTAGGACTAGCGGGAGGGTCGGCGAGCAGTACTTC,CASRTSGRVGEQYF
TRBJ1-1,.,TRBV19,.,TGTGCCAGTATAGGGGGGGGCAGGACTGAAGCTTTCTTT,CASIGGGRTEAFF
TRBJ2-3,.,TRBV5-1,TRBD1,TGCGCCAGCAGCTTCTACAACGACAGGGGCACAGATACGCAGTATTTT,CASSFYNDRGTDTQYF
TRBJ2-7,once,TRBV15,TRBD1,TGTGCCACCAGCACACGGACAGGGGAGAGGGAGCAGTACTTC,CATSTRTGEREQYF
TRBJ2-2,.,TRBV19,.,TGTGCCAGTACCGGGAGCAGGAACACCGGGGAGCTGTTTTTT,CASTGSRNTGELFF